This T cell receptor beta chain was documented in a study of T cell repertoires in cytomegalovirus infection. Study-wide background: Evidence of both CMV infection and a matching HLA type came from public TCR beta signatures.

Study findings and constraints: Cumulated frequencies of public TCR beta families served to identify carriers of CMV plus the relevant HLA. What dominated the ex vivo response were HLA-C-restricted CMV-specific TCR beta clonotypes.

Germline V gene data show CDR1 as LGHNT and CDR2 as FRNRAP. The ends were cut back, 5 bases at V and 8 bases at J, with 15 bases in the middle. The CDR3 totals 13 residues. A note on this clonotype: The antigen remains unidentified. This CDR3 is missing its conserved last phenylalanine or tryptophan, likely due to a read error.

One entry per CDR3 protein, called by TCRdb with MiXCR from the reads. This repertoire shows some 700,000 distinct CDR3 sequences, roughly 35% found once; its top ten account for roughly 2.8%. The receptor was isolated from a human donor in good health (CMV status not recorded). Some clones in this sample may be carry-over from other donors' samples. The rearrangement uses TRBV12-5 and TRBJ1-2, with D tentatively TRBD1 (5 bases). Material for sequencing was PBMCs. The CDR3 reads CASGAGTRGGYTL. In DNA form, the CDR3 reads TGTGCTAGTGGTGCCGGGACGCGTGGAGGCTACACCTTA.